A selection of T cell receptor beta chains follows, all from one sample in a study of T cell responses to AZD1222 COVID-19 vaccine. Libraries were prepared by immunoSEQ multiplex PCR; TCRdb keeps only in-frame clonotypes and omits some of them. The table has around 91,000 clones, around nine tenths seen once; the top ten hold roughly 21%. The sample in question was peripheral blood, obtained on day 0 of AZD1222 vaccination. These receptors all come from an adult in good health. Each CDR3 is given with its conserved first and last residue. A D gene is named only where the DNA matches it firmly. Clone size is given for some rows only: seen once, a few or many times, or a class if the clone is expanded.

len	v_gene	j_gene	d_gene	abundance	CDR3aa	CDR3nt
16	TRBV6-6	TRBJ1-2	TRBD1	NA	CASSYSPRTGVDGYTF	TGTGCCAGCAGTTACTCACCTAGGACAGGGGTAGACGGCTACACCTTC
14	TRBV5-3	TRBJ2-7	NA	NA	CARSARRGSYEQYF	TGTGCCAGAAGCGCTAGGAGGGGGAGCTACGAGCAGTACTTC
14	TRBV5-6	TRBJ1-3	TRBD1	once	CASSLGTGLNTIYF	TGTGCCAGCAGCTTGGGGACAGGACTAAACACCATATATTTT
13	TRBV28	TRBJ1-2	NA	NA	CASSSQDSPFYTF	TGTGCCAGCAGTTCACAGGACAGCCCATTCTACACCTTC
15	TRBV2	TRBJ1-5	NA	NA	CASFDGAGPNQPQHF	TGTGCCAGCTTTGACGGGGCAGGGCCCAATCAGCCCCAGCATTTT
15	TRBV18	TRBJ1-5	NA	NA	CASSPPGGEAQPQHF	TGTGCCAGCTCACCACCGGGAGGCGAAGCTCAGCCCCAGCATTTT
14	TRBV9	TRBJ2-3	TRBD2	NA	CASSVEVSGFVQYF	TGTGCCAGCAGCGTAGAGGTTAGCGGGTTTGTGCAGTATTTT
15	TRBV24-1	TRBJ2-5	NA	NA	CATSERRKGKETQYF	TGTGCCACCAGTGAACGTAGGAAAGGAAAAGAGACCCAGTACTTC
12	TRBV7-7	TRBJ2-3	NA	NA	CASSGVGDTQYF	TGTGCCAGCAGCGGCGTGGGAGATACGCAGTATTTT
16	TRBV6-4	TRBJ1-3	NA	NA	CASRTSYRSSGNTIYF	TGTGCCAGCAGGACCTCATACCGCAGCTCTGGAAACACCATATATTTT
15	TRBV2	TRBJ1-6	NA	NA	CASSGRGNYNSPLHF	TGTGCCAGCAGTGGGCGGGGGAACTATAATTCACCCCTCCACTTT
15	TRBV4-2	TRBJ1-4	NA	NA	CASSQVASTNEKLFF	TGTGCCAGCAGCCAAGTCGCTTCAACTAATGAAAAACTGTTTTTT
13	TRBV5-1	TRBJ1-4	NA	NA	CASSLESRKKLFF	TGCGCCAGCAGCTTGGAGAGTCGGAAAAAACTGTTTTTT
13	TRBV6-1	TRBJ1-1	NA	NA	CASSENGRTEAFF	TGTGCCAGCAGTGAAAACGGGAGAACTGAAGCTTTCTTT
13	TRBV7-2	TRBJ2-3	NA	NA	CASSLGMENTQYF	TGTGCCAGCAGCTTAGGGATGGAGAATACGCAGTATTTT
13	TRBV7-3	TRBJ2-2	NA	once	CASSLWGTGELFF	TGTGCCAGCAGCTTATGGGGCACCGGGGAGCTGTTTTTT
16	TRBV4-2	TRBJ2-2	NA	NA	CASSQEVRTRTGELFF	TGTGCCAGCAGCCAAGAGGTCCGGACGAGGACCGGGGAGCTGTTTTTT
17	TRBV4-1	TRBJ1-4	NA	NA	CASSQDQPGTTNEKLFF	TGCGCCAGCAGCCAAGATCAACCGGGGACAACTAATGAAAAACTGTTTTTT
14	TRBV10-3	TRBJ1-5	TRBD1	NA	CAISLDRDNQPQHF	TGTGCCATCAGCCTCGACAGGGACAATCAGCCCCAGCATTTT
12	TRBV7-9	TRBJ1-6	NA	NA	CASSLSTSPLHF	TGTGCCAGCTCCCTTTCGACTTCACCCCTCCACTTT
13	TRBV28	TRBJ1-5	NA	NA	CASSLSPGQPQHF	TGTGCCAGCAGTTTATCCCCGGGGCAGCCCCAGCATTTT
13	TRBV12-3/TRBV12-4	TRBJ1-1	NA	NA	CASSRTASGEAFF	TGTGCCAGCAGTCGTACAGCGTCCGGGGAAGCTTTCTTT
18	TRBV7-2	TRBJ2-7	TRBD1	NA	CASSSSVRDRSSPYEQYF	TGTGCCAGCAGCTCTTCGGTCCGGGACAGGTCGTCCCCCTACGAGCAGTACTTC
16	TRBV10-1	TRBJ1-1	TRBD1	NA	CASGGEVGDRDTEAFF	TGCGCCAGCGGGGGGGAGGTCGGGGACAGGGACACTGAAGCTTTCTTT
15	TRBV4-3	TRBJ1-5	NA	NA	CASSQAVGGNQPQHF	TGCGCCAGCAGCCAAGCGGTGGGAGGCAATCAGCCCCAGCATTTT
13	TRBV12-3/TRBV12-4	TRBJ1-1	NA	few	CASSYWGQSEAFF	TGTGCCAGCAGTTATTGGGGGCAGTCTGAAGCTTTCTTT
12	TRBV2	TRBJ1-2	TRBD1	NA	CASSGQGHGYTF	TGTGCCAGCAGTGGACAGGGCCATGGCTACACCTTC
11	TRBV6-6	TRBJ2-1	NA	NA	CASVFLREQFF	TGTGCCAGCGTATTCCTCCGTGAGCAGTTCTTC
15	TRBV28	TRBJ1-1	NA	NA	CASSLALRRGTEAFF	TGTGCCAGCAGCCTAGCACTGCGGAGGGGCACTGAAGCTTTCTTT
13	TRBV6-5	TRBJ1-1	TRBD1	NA	CASKGQGGTEAFF	TGTGCCAGCAAAGGACAGGGGGGGACTGAAGCTTTCTTT
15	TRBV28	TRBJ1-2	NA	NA	CASSSLPRTDYGYTF	TGTGCCAGCAGTTCCCTGCCCCGGACAGACTATGGCTACACCTTC
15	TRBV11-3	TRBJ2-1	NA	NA	CASSLGLVGIGEQFF	TGTGCCAGCAGCTTAGGTCTAGTGGGTATTGGTGAGCAGTTCTTC
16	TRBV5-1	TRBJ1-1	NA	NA	CASSLWALSMNTEAFF	TGCGCCAGCAGCCTCTGGGCCTTGTCTATGAACACTGAAGCTTTCTTT
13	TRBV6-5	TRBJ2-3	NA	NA	CASGQSVTDTQYF	TGTGCCAGCGGACAGTCCGTGACAGATACGCAGTATTTT
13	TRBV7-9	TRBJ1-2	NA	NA	CASSLGTTGGYTF	TGTGCCAGCAGCTTAGGGACCACAGGGGGCTACACCTTC
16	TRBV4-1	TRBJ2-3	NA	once	CASSQEATGHTDTQYF	TGCGCCAGCAGCCAGGAAGCTACGGGGCACACAGATACGCAGTATTTT
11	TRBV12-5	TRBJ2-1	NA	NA	CASGGYNEQFF	TGTGCTAGTGGTGGTTACAATGAGCAGTTCTTC
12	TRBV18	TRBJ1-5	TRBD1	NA	CASPGTGKPQHF	TGTGCCAGCCCAGGGACAGGGAAGCCCCAGCATTTT
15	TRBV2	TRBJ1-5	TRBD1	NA	CASSEQGARGQPQHF	TGTGCCAGCAGTGAACAGGGGGCGCGGGGTCAGCCCCAGCATTTT
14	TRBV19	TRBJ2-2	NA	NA	CASTQGAGTGELFF	TGTGCCAGTACCCAAGGGGCAGGCACCGGGGAGCTGTTTTTT
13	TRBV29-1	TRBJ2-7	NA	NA	CSVGFRRTYEQYF	TGCAGCGTCGGCTTCAGGCGTACCTACGAGCAGTACTTC
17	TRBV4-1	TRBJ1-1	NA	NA	CASSQDGGASVNTEAFF	TGCGCCAGCAGCCAAGATGGCGGGGCGTCCGTGAACACTGAAGCTTTCTTT